The source of this TCR beta chain is a study of ipilimumab plus nivolumab after autologous stem cell transplantation. Checkpoint therapy with ipilimumab 1 mg/kg began 14 to 28 days after transplant. Dosing: nivolumab 3 mg/kg IV, weeks 1, 4, 7, 10, then every two weeks to week 26. The V and J ends lost 4 bases and 6 bases respectively, with 17 bases between them. The CDR3 covers 15 residues. Germline assignment: CDR1 SGHRS and CDR2 YFSETQ. Clones were read by immunoSEQ multiplex PCR, and TCRdb kept only the in-frame ones, dropping some. The sample lists tens of thousands of clones; 75% to 85% were seen once.

The material was PBMCs, obtained in a trial of ipilimumab plus nivolumab as post-transplant consolidation. The receptor was isolated from a male donor with diffuse large B-cell lymphoma. The chain employs TRBV5-1 and TRBJ2-4, with a possible D match to TRBD1 (6 bases). The CDR3 loop reads CASSVTGSSLNIQYF. The CDR3 DNA reads as TGCGCCAGCAGCGTAACAGGGTCCTCCCTAAACATTCAGTACTTC.